This T cell receptor beta chain was recorded in a study of shared clonotypes between healthy human individuals. V was cut by 0 bases and J by 4 bases, with 3 bases left in between. The length of the CDR3 is 12 residues. Germline V gene data show CDR1 as MDHEN and CDR2 as SYDVKM. TCRdb keeps only in-frame clones here, not all; method: immunoSEQ multiplex PCR. In the table there are over a million clones, approximately 97% of which are singletons. Points from the study as a whole: Memory subsets generally showed lower estimated richness than naive subsets.

Donors, without exception, were Caucasian adults residing in Nashville, Tennessee. Remarks on this clone: What it binds is not known. Other DNA sequences in the same sample also yield this CDR3.

The sample taken for sequencing was naive CD4+ T cells sorted from blood. Indicated subset: CD45RA+ positively selected. The sequence was obtained from a man aged 25 to 40 in good health. The gene calls are TRBV28 and TRBJ2-5; unclear D gene. The chain's CDR3 is CASSLWGETQYF. The CDR3 DNA reads TGTGCCAGCAGTTTATGGGGAGAGACCCAGTACTTC.